This TCR beta chain was identified during a study of T cells in Graves' hyperthyroidism and ophthalmopathy. This clonotype has a handful of counts. What was amplified from RNA transcripts were TCR beta CDR3 regions. The HTBI primer set drove a first-round RT-PCR of the TCR CDR3. TCRdb fed the multiplex PCR reads into MiXCR, producing one record per CDR3 protein. Among some 300,000 distinct CDR3 sequences, roughly 19% were seen once, and the ten largest hold about 35%. CDR1 SEHNR and CDR2 FQNEAQ come from the germline V gene (reference sequence). With 1 base removed from V and 2 bases from J, the gap between germline ends came to 10 bases. This CDR3 has 15 amino acids.

J is TRBJ2-3 and V is TRBV7-9; D unresolved. Sequencing was carried out using blood. The TCR was taken from a man over 45 with Graves' ophthalmopathy. CDR3 nucleotide sequence: TGTGCCAGCAGCTTAGGGACGGGCAACACAGATACGCAGTATTTT. Amino acids: CASSLGTGNTDTQYF.